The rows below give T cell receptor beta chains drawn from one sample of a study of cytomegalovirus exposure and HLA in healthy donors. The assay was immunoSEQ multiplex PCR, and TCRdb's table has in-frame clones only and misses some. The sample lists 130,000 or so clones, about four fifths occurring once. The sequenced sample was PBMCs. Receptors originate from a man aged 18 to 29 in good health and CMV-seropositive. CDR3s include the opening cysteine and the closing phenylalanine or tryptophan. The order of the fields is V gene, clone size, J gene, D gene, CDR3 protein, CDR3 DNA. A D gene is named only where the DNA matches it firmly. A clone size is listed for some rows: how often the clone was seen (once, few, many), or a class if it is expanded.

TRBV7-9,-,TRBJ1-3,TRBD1,CASSSTGVPRNTIYF,TGTGCCAGCAGCTCAACAGGGGTACCTCGAAACACCATATATTTT
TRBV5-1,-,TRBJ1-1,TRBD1,CASSQDTTGAGAAFF,TGCGCCAGCAGCCAGGACACGACAGGGGCTGGGGCGGCTTTCTTT
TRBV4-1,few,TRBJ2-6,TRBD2,CASSQDSGTLANVLTF,TGCGCCAGCAGCCAAGATAGCGGGACCCTGGCCAACGTCCTGACTTTC
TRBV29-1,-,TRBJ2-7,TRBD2,CSATSGRAGEQYF,TGCAGCGCGACTAGCGGGAGGGCGGGCGAGCAGTACTTC
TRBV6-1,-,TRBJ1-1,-,CASSENPRQDEAFF,TGTGCCAGCAGTGAAAACCCCCGACAGGACGAAGCTTTCTTT
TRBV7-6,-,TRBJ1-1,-,CASSLRGTEAFF,TGTGCCAGCAGCTTAAGGGGCACTGAAGCTTTCTTT
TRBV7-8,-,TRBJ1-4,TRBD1,CASSPGGLGEKLFF,TGTGCCAGCAGCCCAGGGGGGCTTGGAGAAAAACTGTTTTTT
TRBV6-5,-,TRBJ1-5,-,CASSPAGYNQPQHF,TGTGCCAGCAGCCCCGCAGGGTATAATCAGCCCCAGCATTTT
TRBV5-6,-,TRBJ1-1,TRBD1,CASSLEGTAAFF,TGTGCCAGCAGCTTGGAGGGGACAGCAGCTTTCTTT
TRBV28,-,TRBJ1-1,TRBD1,CASSLPDRVTEAFF,TGTGCCAGCAGTTTACCGGACAGGGTTACTGAAGCTTTCTTT
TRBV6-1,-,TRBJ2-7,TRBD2,CASSKEGGRQREQYF,TGTGCCAGCAGTAAAGAGGGCGGGAGACAACGTGAGCAGTACTTC
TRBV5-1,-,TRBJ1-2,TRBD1,CASSSAPQGDYGYTF,TGCGCCAGCAGCTCCGCCCCACAGGGGGACTATGGCTACACCTTC
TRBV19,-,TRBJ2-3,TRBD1,CAISDRGRTDTQYF,TGTGCCATCTCGGACAGGGGGCGCACAGATACGCAGTATTTT
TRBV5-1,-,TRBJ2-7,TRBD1,CASSLTNLPGQGFYEQYF,TGCGCCAGCAGCTTGACAAACTTACCGGGACAGGGTTTCTACGAGCAGTACTTC
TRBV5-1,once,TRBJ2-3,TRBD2,CASSTGTSGIGDTQYF,TGCGCCAGCAGCACGGGGACTAGCGGGATCGGAGATACGCAGTATTTT
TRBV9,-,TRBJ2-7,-,CASSVGSEAYEQYF,TGTGCCAGCAGCGTAGGGTCCGAGGCCTACGAGCAGTACTTC
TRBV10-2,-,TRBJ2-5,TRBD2,CASSESRGRAGETQYF,TGCGCCAGCAGTGAGTCTCGCGGGAGGGCCGGGGAGACCCAGTACTTC
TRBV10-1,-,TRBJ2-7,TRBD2,CASSETSGAYEQYF,TGCGCCAGCAGTGAGACTAGCGGCGCCTACGAGCAGTACTTC
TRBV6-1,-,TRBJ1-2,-,CASSYANYGYTF,TGTGCCAGCAGCTATGCTAACTATGGCTACACCTTC
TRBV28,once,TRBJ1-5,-,CASILGQNSNQPQHF,-
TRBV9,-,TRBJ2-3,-,CASSVVSSSTDTQYF,TGTGCCAGCAGCGTAGTCAGTTCCTCCACAGATACGCAGTATTTT
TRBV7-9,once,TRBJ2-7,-,CASSYEGDTGSYEQYF,TGTGCCAGCAGCTATGAGGGGGACACAGGCTCCTACGAGCAGTACTTC
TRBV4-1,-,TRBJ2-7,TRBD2,CASSPIPGLPASYEQYF,TGCGCCAGCAGTCCTATCCCGGGACTACCCGCCTCCTACGAGCAGTACTTC
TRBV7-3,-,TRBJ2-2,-,CASSPGTGNTGELFF,TGTGCCAGCAGCCCCGGGACTGGGAACACCGGGGAGCTGTTTTTT
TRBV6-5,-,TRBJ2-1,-,CASSYLLEQFF,TGTGCCAGCAGTTACCTACTTGAGCAGTTCTTC
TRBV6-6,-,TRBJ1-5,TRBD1,CASSGDRGLDQPQHF,TGTGCCAGCAGTGGGGACAGGGGGCTGGATCAGCCCCAGCATTTT
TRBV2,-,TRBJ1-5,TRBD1,CASRAGTGGNQPQHF,TGTGCCAGCAGGGCAGGGACAGGGGGAAATCAGCCCCAGCATTTT
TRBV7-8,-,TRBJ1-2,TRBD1,CASSFPGTGDGYTF,TGTGCCAGCAGCTTCCCCGGGACAGGGGACGGCTACACCTTC
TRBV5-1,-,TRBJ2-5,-,CASSLRGGETQYF,TGCGCCAGCAGCTTGCGGGGTGGGGAGACCCAGTACTTC
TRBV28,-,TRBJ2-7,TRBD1,CASSLFRDSSYEQYF,TGTGCCAGCAGTTTATTTCGGGACAGCTCCTACGAGCAGTACTTC
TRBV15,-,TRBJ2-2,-,CATSREGAGELFF,TGTGCCACCAGCAGAGAGGGAGCTGGGGAGCTGTTTTTT
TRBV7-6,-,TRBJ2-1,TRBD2,CASSLGRAGGHEQFF,TGTGCCAGCAGCTTAGGGCGGGCGGGAGGCCATGAGCAGTTCTTC
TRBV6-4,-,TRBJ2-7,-,CASSPGTNYEQYF,TGTGCCAGCAGCCCGGGAACCAACTACGAGCAGTACTTC
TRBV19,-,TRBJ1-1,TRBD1,CASSIVQGSSEAFF,TGTGCCAGTAGTATCGTACAGGGGAGCTCTGAAGCTTTCTTT
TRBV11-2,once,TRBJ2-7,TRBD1,CASSFAGTGSYEQYF,TGTGCCAGCAGCTTCGCCGGGACAGGGTCGTACGAGCAGTACTTC
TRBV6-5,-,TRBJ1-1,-,CASSLLGTLNTEAFF,TGTGCCAGCAGCCTCCTGGGGACACTGAACACTGAAGCTTTCTTT
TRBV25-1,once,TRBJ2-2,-,CASSELGGATGELFF,TGTGCCAGCAGTGAACTAGGGGGAGCCACCGGGGAGCTGTTTTTT
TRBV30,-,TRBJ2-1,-,CAWSRGYNEQFF,TGTGCCTGGAGTCGCGGGTACAATGAGCAGTTCTTC
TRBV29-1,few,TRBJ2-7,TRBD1,CSVGQGNEQYF,TGCAGCGTTGGACAGGGGAACGAGCAGTACTTC
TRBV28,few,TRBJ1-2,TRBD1,CASSSPRTGGYYGYTF,TGTGCCAGCAGTTCCCCTCGGACAGGGGGCTACTATGGCTACACCTTC